The present T cell receptor beta chain was sequenced within a study of blood T cells in healthy people across ages. Study-level findings and limits: A roughly linear fall in TCR beta diversity per million T cells was seen with increasing age. It was held that diversity estimates obtained from one million T cells represented underestimates. Long-lived donors carried more naive CD4+ cells and greater diversity than aged donors.

This clonotype has ten or more counts. What it binds is not known. Together with a sample-barcoded 5' primer, a J-beta primer mix was included in a second PCR lasting about 6 to 12 cycles. TCRdb reanalysed the 5' RACE reads using MiXCR and keeps one entry per CDR3 protein. The profile shows about 1.8 million distinct CDR3 sequences, 49% of them singletons. The specimen sequenced was blood. This clonotype was sampled from a woman between 40 and 50 years old in good health.

Written as DNA, the CDR3 is TGTGCCAGCAGCTTGACGGGGACCCAGTACTTC. Translated: CASSLTGTQYF. The chain has TRBV7-2 and TRBJ2-5; D uncertain. Germline values: CDR1 SGHTA, CDR2 FQGNSA. Trimming removed 3 bases from V and 7 bases from J, with 6 bases in between. This CDR3 comprises 11 residues.